Detailed here is one T cell receptor (beta chain). Some clones are missing from TCRdb's copy, which holds only in-frame ones; the method was immunoSEQ multiplex PCR. There are fewer than 350,000 clones in the sample; around nine tenths occur only once, and about 5.5% lies in the top ten. Germline CDR1 and CDR2: LNHDA and SQIVND (reference sequence). With 3 bases removed from V and 7 bases from J, the gap between germline ends came to 13 bases. The CDR3 sequence is 15 residues long. This record belongs to a study of blood T cell repertoires in COVID-19. Sample: PBMCs or T cells enriched from blood (not recorded which). The TCR was taken from a middle-aged woman who had recovered from COVID-19. This chain joins TRBV19 and TRBJ1-6; D is uncertain. In DNA, the CDR3 is TGTGCCAGTAGTATTTATAGCGACCCAAATTCACCCCTCCACTTT. It yields the protein CASSIYSDPNSPLHF.